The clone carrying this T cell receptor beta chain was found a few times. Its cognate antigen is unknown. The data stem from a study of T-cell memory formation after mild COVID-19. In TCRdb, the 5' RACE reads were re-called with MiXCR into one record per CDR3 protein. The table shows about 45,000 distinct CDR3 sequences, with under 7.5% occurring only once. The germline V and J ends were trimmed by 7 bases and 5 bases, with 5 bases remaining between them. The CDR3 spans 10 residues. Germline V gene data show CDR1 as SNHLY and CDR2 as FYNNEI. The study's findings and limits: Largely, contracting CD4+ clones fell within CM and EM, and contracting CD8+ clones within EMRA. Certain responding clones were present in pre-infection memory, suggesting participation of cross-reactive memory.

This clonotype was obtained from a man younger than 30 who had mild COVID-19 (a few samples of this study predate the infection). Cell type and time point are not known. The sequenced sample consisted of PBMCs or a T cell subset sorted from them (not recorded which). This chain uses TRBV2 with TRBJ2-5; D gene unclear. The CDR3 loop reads CASKWETQYF. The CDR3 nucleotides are TGTGCCAGCAAGTGGGAGACCCAGTACTTC.